These 5 T cell receptor beta chains share one sample of origin, sequenced in a study of shared clonotypes between healthy human individuals. The protocol was immunoSEQ multiplex PCR, while the TCRdb copy is restricted to in-frame clones and leaves out a portion. The sample carries more than 2,000,000 clones, 85% to 95% recorded once. The specimen sequenced was naive CD4+ T cells from PBMCs. Sample subset: CD45RA+ positively selected. The receptors come from a man aged 18-30 years in good health. Some clones in this sample may be carry-over from other donors' samples.

Only a few counts were recorded for this clone. The chain joins TRBV7-3 to TRBJ1-1; 7 bases agree with TRBD1. This CDR3 has 13 amino acids. With 4 bases clipped from V and 6 bases from J, the junction kept 5 bases outside the gene matches. Germline V CDR1 and CDR2: SGHTA, FQGTGA. CDR3 sequence: CASSSYRGAEAFF. In DNA, the CDR3 is TGTGCCAGCAGCTCCTACAGGGGAGCTGAAGCTTTCTTT.

This rearrangement joins TRBV30 to TRBJ2-3; 10 positions match TRBD2. Germline V gene sequence: CDR1 GTSNPN, CDR2 SVGIG (reference sequence). V shed 5 bases, J shed 7 bases, and the junction held 12 bases outside the gene matches. This CDR3 comprises 15 residues. CDR3 sequence reads: CAWAVLAGVSNTQYF. CDR3 in DNA: TGTGCCTGGGCGGTCCTAGCGGGAGTTTCAAATACGCAGTATTTT. The whole variable domain, remainder taken from reference TRBV30 and TRBJ2-3, is SQTIHQWPATLVQPVGSPLSLECTVEGTSNPNLYWYRQAAGRGLQLLFYSVGIGQISSEVPQNLSASRPQDRQFILSSKKLLLSDSGFYLCAWAVLAGVSNTQYFGPGTRLTVL.

This chain connects TRBV7-9 to TRBJ2-7, with D perhaps matching TRBD1 or TRBD2 (5 bases each). CDR3 length: 14 amino acids. The germline V and J ends were trimmed by 5 bases and 4 bases, with 15 bases remaining between them. Germline V gene data show CDR1 as SEHNR and CDR2 as FQNEAQ (reference sequence). The CDR3 region has the DNA TGTGCCAGCAGCCCGGGACGAAACTTTTACGAGCAGTACTTC. The encoded protein is CASSPGRNFYEQYF.

The chain uses TRBV5-6 and TRBJ1-2; D is possibly TRBD1 (5 bases). The germline CDR1 and CDR2 sequences are SGHDT and YYEEEE. Trimming shortened V by 6 bases and J by 0 bases, and 12 bases separated the two germline ends. There are 14 residues in the CDR3. The CDR3 here is CASITIGANYGYTF. CDR3 DNA: TGTGCCAGCATCACTATAGGGGCTAACTATGGCTACACCTTC.

The chain couples TRBV19 to TRBJ1-4, with a weak D call TRBD1 (6 bases). The germline CDR1 and CDR2 sequences are LNHDA and SQIVND (reference sequence). V was clipped by 5 bases and J by 1 base, with 20 bases between them. CDR3 length equals 18 residues. CDR3 region: CASSLRARGGETNEKLFF. The CDR3 nucleotides read TGTGCCAGTAGTCTCCGGGCCAGGGGAGGGGAAACTAATGAAAAACTGTTTTTT. Combining the CDR3 with reference TRBV19 and TRBJ1-4 gives the whole variable domain DGGITQSPKYLFRKEGQNVTLSCEQNLNHDAMYWYRQDPGQGLRLIYYSQIVNDFQKGDIAEGYSVSREKKESFPLTVTSAQKNPTAFYLCASSLRARGGETNEKLFFGSGTQLSVL.